One and the same sample provided the 3 T cell receptor beta chains below, sequenced in a study of cytomegalovirus exposure and HLA in healthy donors. PCR involved 60 Vbeta and 13 Jbeta primers. Measured with immunoSEQ multiplex PCR; TCRdb has only the in-frame clones, and not every one. The top ten clones hold around 2.4% of a sample with some 76,000 clones, approximately 84% of them seen once. The sequenced sample was PBMCs. The source of these receptors is a woman between 50 and 59 years old in good health and CMV-seronegative.

The CDR3 DNA reads as TGTGCCACCGACAGGGGGAACACAGATACGCAGTATTTT. Translation: CATDRGNTDTQYF. The rearrangement uses TRBV19 and TRBJ2-3, with TRBD1 identical over 9 bases. CDR3 length: 13 amino acids. The trim removed 10 bases at V and 2 bases at J, leaving 4 bases unmatched. Germline V lookup: CDR1 LNHDA, CDR2 SQIVND (reference sequence). The complete variable domain, with remaining parts taken from reference TRBV19 and TRBJ2-3, reads DGGITQSPKYLFRKEGQNVTLSCEQNLNHDAMYWYRQDPGQGLRLIYYSQIVNDFQKGDIAEGYSVSREKKESFPLTVTSAQKNPTAFYLCATDRGNTDTQYFGPGTRLTVL.

The rearrangement joins TRBV9 to TRBJ2-1; 7 nucleotides agree with TRBD2. V trimming: 4 bases; J trimming: 4 bases; junction bases outside the gene matches: 8. CDR1 and CDR2 from the germline V gene are SGDLS and YYNGEE. This CDR3 is 15 amino acids long. The CDR3 nucleotides are TGTGCCAGCAGCCTAGACGGGACTAAATACAATGAGCAGTTCTTC. Protein product: CASSLDGTKYNEQFF.

This clone was seen a handful of times. The J gene is TRBJ2-1, the V gene TRBV19; 9 bases align to TRBD2. The J segment lost 0 bases and the V segment lost 8 bases, leaving 8 bases of the junction unmatched. There are 16 residues in the CDR3. Germline-derived CDR1 and CDR2 are LNHDA and SQIVND (reference sequence). This CDR3 reads CASASGEESSYNEQFF. In DNA form, the CDR3 reads TGTGCCAGTGCTAGCGGGGAGGAGAGCTCCTACAATGAGCAGTTCTTC.